Shown below are 8 T cell receptor beta chains from a single sample sequenced in a study of blood T cell repertoires in COVID-19. Libraries were prepared by immunoSEQ multiplex PCR; TCRdb keeps only in-frame clonotypes and omits some of them. There are a few hundred thousand clones in the sample; 85% to 90% occur only once, and about 3.9% lies in the top ten. The sequenced sample consisted of peripheral blood. These receptors were collected from a woman between 45 and 65 years old with active or convalescent COVID-19.

The chain uses TRBV19 and TRBJ2-5; D is unresolved. Germline-derived CDR1 and CDR2 are LNHDA and SQIVND (reference sequence). V lost 1 base, J lost 2 bases, and 8 bases lay in between. This CDR3 contains 14 residues. CDR3 residues: CASSIVNGQETQYF. In DNA, the CDR3 is TGTGCCAGTAGTATAGTTAACGGGCAAGAGACCCAGTACTTC.

The chain has TRBV25-1 and TRBJ1-1, with D unclear. With 3 bases removed from V and 1 base from J, the gap between germline ends came to 15 bases. This CDR3 comprises 16 residues. Germline V gene data show CDR1 as MGHDK and CDR2 as SYGVNS. CDR3 amino acids: CASSDDTGSGNTEAFF. The CDR3 DNA reads as TGTGCCAGCAGTGACGATACCGGGTCGGGGAACACTGAAGCTTTCTTT. Supplemented by reference TRBV25-1 and TRBJ1-1, the full variable domain reads EADIYQTPRYLVIGTGKKITLECSQTMGHDKMYWYQQDPGMELHLIHYSYGVNSTEKGDLSSESTVSRIRTEHFPLTLESARPSHTSQYLCASSDDTGSGNTEAFFGQGTRLTVV.

The chain has TRBV4-3 and TRBJ1-6; perhaps TRBD1 as D (6 bases). The CDR3 is 15 amino acids. The germline V and J ends were trimmed by 3 bases and 7 bases, with 13 bases remaining between them. Germline CDR1 reads LGHNA; CDR2 reads YSLEER. The CDR3 DNA reads as TGCGCCAGCAGCCAGGACGCCCAGGGGAATTCACCCCTCCACTTT. It encodes CASSQDAQGNSPLHF.

The V and J genes are TRBV10-3 and TRBJ2-5; 7 nucleotides agree with TRBD1. Trimming removed 3 bases from V and 5 bases from J; junction bases left unmatched: 9. The CDR3 length is 15 residues. Germline V gene sequence: CDR1 ENHRY, CDR2 SYGVKD. The CDR3, as DNA: TGTGCCATCAGTGACCCGAACAGGGGCCCGGAGACCCAGTACTTC. Translated, it gives CAISDPNRGPETQYF.

The genes are TRBV7-3 and TRBJ2-1; possibly TRBD1 for D (5 bases). V was clipped by 4 bases and J by 1 base, with 14 bases between them. CDR1 SGHTA and CDR2 FQGTGA come from the germline V gene. The CDR3 has 16 amino acids. The CDR3: CASSSNSGASYNEQFF. The CDR3, as DNA: TGTGCCAGCAGCTCTAACAGTGGGGCATCCTACAATGAGCAGTTCTTC.

This chain links TRBV9 with TRBJ2-2; 7 bases map to TRBD1. The CDR3 is made up of 16 amino acids. V was pared by 2 bases and J by 0 bases, with 4 bases of the junction left unmatched. Germline assignment: CDR1 SGDLS and CDR2 YYNGEE. The CDR3 spells CASSVGQDANTGELFF. Written as DNA, the CDR3 is TGTGCCAGCAGCGTTGGACAGGACGCGAACACCGGGGAGCTGTTTTTT.

The chain has TRBV18 and TRBJ1-2, with 7 bases matching TRBD1. The CDR3 has 16 residues. V shed 4 bases, J shed 1 base, and the junction held 9 bases outside the gene matches. Germline loops: CDR1 KGHSH, CDR2 LQKENI. The CDR3 loop is CASSRNSRDSNYGYTF. The CDR3 DNA sequence: TGTGCCAGCTCACGAAATTCCCGGGACAGTAACTATGGCTACACCTTC.

V and J are TRBV5-1 and TRBJ2-1; D gene uncertain. Germline loops: CDR1 SGHRS, CDR2 YFSETQ. Trimming cost V 0 bases and J 8 bases, with 9 bases left between them. The CDR3 covers 13 residues. This CDR3 is CASSLVTVDEQFF. The CDR3 bases are TGCGCCAGCAGCTTGGTTACAGTCGATGAGCAGTTCTTC. Variable domain in full (rest from reference TRBV5-1 and TRBJ2-1): KAGVTQTPRYLIKTRGQQVTLSCSPISGHRSVSWYQQTPGQGLQFLFEYFSETQRNKGNFPGRFSGRQFSNSRSEMNVSTLELGDSALYLCASSLVTVDEQFFGPGTRLTVL.